This T cell receptor beta chain was retrieved from a study of Graves' ophthalmopathy and Graves' hyperthyroidism. Amplification of the TCR beta CDR3 regions used RNA transcripts (as template). HTBI-primed RT-PCR formed the first round, and a multiplex PCR formed the second. One entry per CDR3 protein, called by TCRdb with MiXCR from the multiplex PCR reads. The table lists over 200,000 distinct CDR3 sequences, 25% to 30% of them singletons. Looked up from germline, CDR1 is SGHVS and CDR2 is FQNEAQ. Trimming shortened V by 2 bases and J by 1 base, and 8 bases separated the two germline ends. CDR3 length: 14 residues. At least ten counts were recorded for this clonotype.

The source of this sequence is a man in his fifties or sixties with Graves' ophthalmopathy. The sequencing sample was made of peripheral blood. J is TRBJ2-5 and V is TRBV7-8; the D is unclear. The CDR3 bases are TGTGCCAGCAGCTTAAGGACGCTCCAAGAGACCCAGTACTTC. This translates into CASSLRTLQETQYF.